This TCR beta chain was retrieved from a study of neoadjuvant nivolumab and ipilimumab in lung cancer. Sequencing was performed with immunoSEQ multiplex PCR; in TCRdb, only in-frame clones are kept and a portion is missing. The sample records about 10,000 clones, about 74% being singletons. Germline CDR1 MNHEY, CDR2 SVGAGI. This CDR3 has 14 residues. V was pared by 2 bases and J by 0 bases, with 7 bases between. This chain connects TRBV6-5 to TRBJ1-1, with a possible D match to TRBD1 (5 bases). The sequenced sample was tumor tissue, obtained after neoadjuvant nivolumab, alone or with ipilimumab, at or shortly before surgery. This TCR was sampled from an adult with non-small cell lung cancer. Some clones in this sample may be carry-over from other donors' samples. The CDR3 DNA reads as TGTGCCAGCAGTTACCAGGGTATGAACACTGAAGCTTTCTTT. Protein sequence: CASSYQGMNTEAFF.